The 19 T cell receptor beta chains listed next were all sequenced from one sample in a study of blood T cell repertoires in COVID-19. Libraries were prepared by immunoSEQ multiplex PCR; TCRdb keeps only in-frame clonotypes and omits some of them. This table holds fewer than 200,000 clones, 84% found once. Sequenced material: PBMCs or T cells enriched from blood (not recorded which). The receptors come from a man over 45 who had recovered from COVID-19.

The table lists this clone with a few counts. This rearrangement joins TRBV18 to TRBJ1-5; 9 bases map to TRBD1. CDR3 length equals 16 residues. With V trimmed by 3 bases and J by 6 bases, 9 bases remained unmatched. The germline gives CDR1 KGHSH, CDR2 LQKENI. Written as DNA, the CDR3 is TGTGCCAGCTCACCCCTAACAGGGGGCGCCGGTCAGCCCCAGCATTTT. This encodes CASSPLTGGAGQPQHF.

J is TRBJ2-1 and V is TRBV24-1; tentatively, D is TRBD1 (6 bases). V shed 4 bases and J shed 8 bases, with 11 bases lying between them. The CDR3 covers 13 residues. From germline, CDR1 is KGHDR and CDR2 SFDVKD. CDR3 in amino acids: CATSDPGQYEQFF. In DNA form, the CDR3 reads TGTGCCACCAGTGACCCCGGACAGTATGAGCAGTTCTTC.

This rearrangement joins TRBV5-1 to TRBJ1-1; no clear D. CDR1 and CDR2 (germline): SGHRS, YFSETQ. This CDR3 spans 12 amino acids. Trimming left V 4 bases short and J 3 bases short, with 7 bases between. Here the CDR3 DNA reads TGCGCCAGCAGCCCCGGGGACACTGAAGCTTTCTTT. It specifies CASSPGDTEAFF.

The chain combines TRBV2 with TRBJ1-2, with TRBD1 matching over 10 bases. Germline V gene lookup returns CDR1 SNHLY and CDR2 FYNNEI. This CDR3 region has 20 residues. After removal of 6 bases from V and 0 bases from J, the junction contained 19 bases not matched to a gene. The DNA of the CDR3 is TGTGCCAGCAGCGGCCCCGGGACAGGGGTTACGAAGACTTCTAACTATGGCTACACCTTC. Translation gives CASSGPGTGVTKTSNYGYTF.

The chain couples TRBV7-2 to TRBJ2-1, with unresolved D. CDR1 and CDR2 from the germline V gene are SGHTA and FQGNSA. V was shortened by 0 bases and J by 4 bases, with 4 bases between the two germline ends. The CDR3 consists of 13 residues. CDR3 in amino acids: CASSLARYNEQFF. The CDR3 DNA is TGTGCCAGCAGCTTAGCGCGGTACAATGAGCAGTTCTTC. Full variable domain (remainder filled in from reference TRBV7-2 and TRBJ2-1): GAGVSQSPSNKVTEKGKDVELRCDPISGHTALYWYRQSLGQGLEFLIYFQGNSAPDKSGLPSDRFSAERTGGSVSTLTIQRTQQEDSAVYLCASSLARYNEQFFGPGTRLTVL.

V is TRBV19 and J is TRBJ1-1; 7 nucleotides agree with TRBD1. Germline loops: CDR1 LNHDA, CDR2 SQIVND (reference sequence). The V gene end was trimmed by 4 bases and the J gene end by 5 bases; junction bases not matched to a gene: 7. CDR3 length: 14 residues. CDR3 amino acids: CASSTTRGSTEAFF. Written as DNA, the CDR3 is TGTGCCAGTAGTACCACCAGGGGGAGTACTGAAGCTTTCTTT.

The chain uses TRBV9 and TRBJ1-2, with D perhaps matching TRBD1 (5 bases). V dropped 3 bases and J dropped 14 bases, with 11 bases sitting between them. The CDR3 is 10 residues long. CDR1 and CDR2 from the germline V gene are SGDLS and YYNGEE. CDR3 DNA: TGTGCCAGCAGCGGGCAGGACATAACCTTC. As protein: CASSGQDITF.

This chain joins TRBV3-1 (or the pseudogene TRBV3-2) and TRBJ2-7; 9 bases fit TRBD1. Per germline, CDR1 LGHDT and CDR2 YNNKEL (reference sequence). The CDR3 runs 14 residues. V gave up 7 bases and J gave up 5 bases; unmatched junction bases: 9. The CDR3 sequence is CASTSMGQGNEQYF. In DNA, the CDR3 is TGTGCCAGCACCAGCATGGGACAGGGCAACGAGCAGTACTTC.

This clone was recorded only once. This chain joins TRBV9 and TRBJ2-1; a weak D match, TRBD2 (7 bases). Germline loops: CDR1 SGDLS, CDR2 YYNGEE. The V and J ends lost 5 bases and 7 bases respectively, with 19 bases between them. The CDR3 spans 15 residues. In DNA, the CDR3 is TGTGCCAGCAGTGGAAGGGGGGGCGCAAGGAATGAGCAGTTCTTC. It is translated as CASSGRGGARNEQFF.

The V call is TRBV10-1, the J call TRBJ1-1; 8 bases match TRBD1. This CDR3 region has 13 residues. The germline gives CDR1 WNHNN, CDR2 SYGVQD (reference sequence). The J segment lost 4 bases and the V segment lost 2 bases, leaving 0 bases of the junction unmatched. The CDR3 is CASSEQGATEAFF. Written as DNA, the CDR3 is TGCGCCAGCAGTGAGCAGGGGGCCACTGAAGCTTTCTTT.

This clone was detected a few times. The rearrangement links TRBV27 to TRBJ1-5, with TRBD1 matching over 8 bases. V shed 6 bases and J 6 bases; nucleotides not matched to a gene: 4. The CDR3 contains 13 residues. Germline V gives CDR1 MNHEY, CDR2 SMNVEV (reference sequence). In DNA, the CDR3 is TGTGCCAGCAGGGACAGGGCGGGTCAGCCCCAGCATTTT. Translated: CASRDRAGQPQHF.

This chain links TRBV18 with TRBJ1-6, with a possible D match to TRBD1 (6 bases). V lost 3 bases, J lost 0 bases, and 21 bases lay in between. The V gene's germline CDR1 is KGHSH and CDR2 LQKENI. This CDR3 contains 20 residues. CDR3 residues: CASSPADARQAISYNSPLHF. CDR3 coding DNA: TGTGCCAGCTCACCCGCGGACGCCAGACAGGCGATCTCCTATAATTCACCCCTCCACTTT.

This clone was seen once. This chain links TRBV6-5 with TRBJ1-2, with 9 bases that match TRBD1. V trimming: 9 bases; J trimming: 8 bases; junction bases outside the gene matches: 7. This CDR3 is 12 amino acids long. In germline, CDR1 is MNHEY, CDR2 SVGAGI. CDR3 amino acids: CARGGQGLGYTF. The CDR3 nucleotides read TGTGCCAGAGGGGGACAGGGATTGGGCTACACCTTC.

The rearrangement links TRBV2 to TRBJ1-2; 8 bases are shared with TRBD1. The CDR3 loop spans 15 amino acids. Looked up from germline, CDR1 is SNHLY and CDR2 is FYNNEI. Losses at the gene ends were 7 bases for V and 3 bases for J; bases not matched to a gene: 10. For the CDR3, the DNA is TGTGCCAGCACCCCAGGACAGGGTTTTTACTATGGCTACACCTTC. It yields the protein CASTPGQGFYYGYTF.

This chain links TRBV3-1 (or the pseudogene TRBV3-2) with TRBJ2-5; possible D gene TRBD1, 7 bases. CDR3 length equals 14 residues. CDR1 is LGHDT, CDR2 YNNKEL, per germline (reference sequence). Trimming stripped 1 base from V and 5 bases from J, with 11 bases between. The CDR3 DNA reads as TGTGCCAGCAGCCAAGGGCCAGGGGGGGAGACCCAGTACTTC. It encodes CASSQGPGGETQYF.

The chain has TRBV5-8 and TRBJ1-4, with TRBD1 matching 9 bases. The CDR3 consists of 16 residues. The trim removed 4 bases at V and 1 base at J, leaving 5 bases unmatched. Germline V gives CDR1 SGHTS, CDR2 YDEGEE. The CDR3 coding sequence is TGTGCCAGCAGCGCTTACAGGGGGCGAACTAATGAAAAACTGTTTTTT. It encodes CASSAYRGRTNEKLFF.

The chain carries TRBV24-1 and TRBJ1-5; D call uncertain. The germline V gene has CDR1 KGHDR and CDR2 SFDVKD. V was pared by 7 bases and J by 0 bases, with 12 bases between. CDR3 length: 15 amino acids. CDR3 amino acids: CATRKPPYSNQPQHF. For the CDR3, the DNA is TGTGCCACCAGGAAGCCGCCTTATAGCAATCAGCCCCAGCATTTT.

This chain connects TRBV24-1 to TRBJ2-2; D perhaps matches TRBD1 (6 bases). Germline V lookup: CDR1 KGHDR, CDR2 SFDVKD. The V end was cut by 7 bases, the J end by 0 bases, with 8 bases between. The CDR3 sequence is 14 residues long. CDR3 sequence: CATSRGANTGELFF. CDR3 DNA: TGTGCCACCAGCAGGGGCGCGAACACCGGGGAGCTGTTTTTT.

The chain joins TRBV7-2 to TRBJ2-1; a possible D gene is TRBD1 (6 bases). V shed 6 bases and J shed 3 bases, with 15 bases lying between them. Germline loops: CDR1 SGHTA, CDR2 FQGNSA. CDR3 size: 15 residues. The CDR3 DNA is TGTGCCAGCAGGTACGGACAGAGGATCTACAATGAGCAGTTCTTC. Protein: CASRYGQRIYNEQFF.